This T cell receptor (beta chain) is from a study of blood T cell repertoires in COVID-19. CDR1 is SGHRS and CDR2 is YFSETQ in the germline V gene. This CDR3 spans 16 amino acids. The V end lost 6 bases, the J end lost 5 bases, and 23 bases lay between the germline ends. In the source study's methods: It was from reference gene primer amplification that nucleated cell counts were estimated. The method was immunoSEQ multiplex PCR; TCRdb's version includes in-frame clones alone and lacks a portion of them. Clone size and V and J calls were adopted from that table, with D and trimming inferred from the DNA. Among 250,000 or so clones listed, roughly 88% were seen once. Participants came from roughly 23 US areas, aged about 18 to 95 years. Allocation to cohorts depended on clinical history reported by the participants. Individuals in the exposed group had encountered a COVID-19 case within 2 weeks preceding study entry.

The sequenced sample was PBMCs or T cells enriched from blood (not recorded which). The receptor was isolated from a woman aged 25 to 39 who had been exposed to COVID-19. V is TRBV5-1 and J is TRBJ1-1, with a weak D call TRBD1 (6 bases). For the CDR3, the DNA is TGCGCCAGCAATGTGGCTGGGGAGGGGGTTAAAACTGAAGCTTTCTTT. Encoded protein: CASNVAGEGVKTEAFF. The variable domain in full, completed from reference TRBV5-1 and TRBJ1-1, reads KAGVTQTPRYLIKTRGQQVTLSCSPISGHRSVSWYQQTPGQGLQFLFEYFSETQRNKGNFPGRFSGRQFSNSRSEMNVSTLELGDSALYLCASNVAGEGVKTEAFFGQGTRLTVV.